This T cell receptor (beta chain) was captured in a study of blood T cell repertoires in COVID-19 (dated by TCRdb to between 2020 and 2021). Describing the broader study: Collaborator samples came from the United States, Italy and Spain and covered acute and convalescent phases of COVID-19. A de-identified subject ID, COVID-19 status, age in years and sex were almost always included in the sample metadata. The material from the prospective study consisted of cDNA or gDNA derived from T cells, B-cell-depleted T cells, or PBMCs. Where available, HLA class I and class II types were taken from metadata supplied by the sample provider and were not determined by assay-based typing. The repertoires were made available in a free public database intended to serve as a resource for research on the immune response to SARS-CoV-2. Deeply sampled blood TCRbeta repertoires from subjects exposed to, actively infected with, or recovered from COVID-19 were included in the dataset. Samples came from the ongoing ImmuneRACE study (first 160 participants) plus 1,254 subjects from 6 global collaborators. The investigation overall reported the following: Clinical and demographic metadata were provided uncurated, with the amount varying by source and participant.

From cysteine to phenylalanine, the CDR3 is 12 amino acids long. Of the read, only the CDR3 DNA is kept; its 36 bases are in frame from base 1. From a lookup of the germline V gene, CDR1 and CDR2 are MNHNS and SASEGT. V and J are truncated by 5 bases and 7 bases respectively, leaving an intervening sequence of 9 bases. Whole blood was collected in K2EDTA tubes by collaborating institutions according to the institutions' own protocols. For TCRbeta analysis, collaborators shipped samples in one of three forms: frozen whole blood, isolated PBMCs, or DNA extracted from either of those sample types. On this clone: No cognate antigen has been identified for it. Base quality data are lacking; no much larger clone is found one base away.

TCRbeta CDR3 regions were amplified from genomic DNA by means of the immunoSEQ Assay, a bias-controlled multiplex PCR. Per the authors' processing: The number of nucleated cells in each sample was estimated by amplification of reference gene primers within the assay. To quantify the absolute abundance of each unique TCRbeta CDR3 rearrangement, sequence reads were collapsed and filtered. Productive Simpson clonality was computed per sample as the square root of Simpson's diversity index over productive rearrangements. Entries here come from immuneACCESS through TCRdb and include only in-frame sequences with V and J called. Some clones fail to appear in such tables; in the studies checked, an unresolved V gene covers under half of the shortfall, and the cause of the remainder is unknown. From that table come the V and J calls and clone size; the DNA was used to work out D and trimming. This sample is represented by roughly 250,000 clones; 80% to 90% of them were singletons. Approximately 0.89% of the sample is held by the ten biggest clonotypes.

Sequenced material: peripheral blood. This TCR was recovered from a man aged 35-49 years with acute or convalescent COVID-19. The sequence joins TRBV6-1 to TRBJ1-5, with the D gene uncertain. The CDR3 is CASSYPEQPQHF. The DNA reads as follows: TGTGCCAGCAGTTATCCGGAGCAGCCCCAGCATTTT.